The clone carrying this T cell receptor beta chain appeared many times. Unique molecular identifiers were incorporated when the TCRbeta library was constructed. TCRdb independently ran MiXCR on the PCR reads; one entry per CDR3 protein. Here the sample spans some 280,000 distinct CDR3 sequences, roughly 9.5% being singletons. The entry originates in a study of T-cell reconstitution after alpha-beta-depleted transplantation in children. Germline V gene sequence: CDR1 SGHDN, CDR2 FVKESK. This CDR3 has 14 residues. Trimming took 5 bases from V and 3 from J; bases not matched to a gene: 4. This receptor was taken from a human donor who donated a stem cell graft to a child with SCID. The material was PBMCs from the stem cell graft donor, obtained from the stem cell graft. This chain uses TRBV14 with TRBJ1-5; 7 bases fit TRBD1. The CDR3 nucleotides read TGTGCCAGCAGCGGGGACAGATTCAATCAGCCCCAGCATTTT. As protein: CASSGDRFNQPQHF. The full variable domain, rest sourced from reference TRBV14 and TRBJ1-5, is EAGVTQFPSHSVIEKGQTVTLRCDPISGHDNLYWYRRVMGKEIKFLLHFVKESKQDESGMPNNRFLAERTGGTYSTLKVQPAELEDSGVYFCASSGDRFNQPQHFGDGTRLSIL.